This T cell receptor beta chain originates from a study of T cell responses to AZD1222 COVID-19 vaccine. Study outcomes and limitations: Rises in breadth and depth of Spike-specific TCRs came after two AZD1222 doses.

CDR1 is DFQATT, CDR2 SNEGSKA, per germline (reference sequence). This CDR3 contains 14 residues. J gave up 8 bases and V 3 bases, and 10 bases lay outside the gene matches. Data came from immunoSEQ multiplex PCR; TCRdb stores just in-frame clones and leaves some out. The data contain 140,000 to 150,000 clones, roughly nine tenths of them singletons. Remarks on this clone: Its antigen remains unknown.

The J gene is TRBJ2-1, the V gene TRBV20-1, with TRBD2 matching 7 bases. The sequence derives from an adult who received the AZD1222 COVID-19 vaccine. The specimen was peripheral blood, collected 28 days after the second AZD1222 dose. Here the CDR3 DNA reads TGCAGTGCTAGTGGACTAGGAAGTCTGGATGAGCAGTTCTTC. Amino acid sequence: CSASGLGSLDEQFF.